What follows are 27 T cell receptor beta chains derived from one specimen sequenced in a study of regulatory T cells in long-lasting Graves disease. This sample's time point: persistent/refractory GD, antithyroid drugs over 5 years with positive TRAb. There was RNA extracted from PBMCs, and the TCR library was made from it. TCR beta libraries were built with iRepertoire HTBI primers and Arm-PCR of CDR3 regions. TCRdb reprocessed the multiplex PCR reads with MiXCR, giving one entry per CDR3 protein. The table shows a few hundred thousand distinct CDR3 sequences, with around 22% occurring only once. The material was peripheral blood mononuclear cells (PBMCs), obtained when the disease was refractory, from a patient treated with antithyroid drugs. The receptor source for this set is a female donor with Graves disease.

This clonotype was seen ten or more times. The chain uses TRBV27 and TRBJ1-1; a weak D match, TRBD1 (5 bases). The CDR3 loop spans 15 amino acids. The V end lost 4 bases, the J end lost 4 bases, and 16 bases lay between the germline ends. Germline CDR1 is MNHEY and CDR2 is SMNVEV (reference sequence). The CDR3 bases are TGTGCCAGCAGTTACAGCTATCCCGGGGCCACTGAAGCTTTCTTT. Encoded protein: CASSYSYPGATEAFF.

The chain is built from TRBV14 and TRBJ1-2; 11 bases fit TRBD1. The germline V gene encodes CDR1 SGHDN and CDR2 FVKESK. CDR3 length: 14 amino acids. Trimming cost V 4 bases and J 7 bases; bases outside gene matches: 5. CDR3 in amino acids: CASSPRTGGSGYTF. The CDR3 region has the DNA TGTGCCAGCAGCCCACGGACAGGGGGCAGTGGCTACACCTTC.

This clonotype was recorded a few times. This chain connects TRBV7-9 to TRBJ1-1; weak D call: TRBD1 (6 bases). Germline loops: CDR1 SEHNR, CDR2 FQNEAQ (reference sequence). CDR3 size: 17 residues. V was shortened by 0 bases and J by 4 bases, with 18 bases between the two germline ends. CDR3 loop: CASSLAPGRGVGTEAFF. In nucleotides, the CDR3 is TGTGCCAGCAGCTTAGCGCCGGGCAGGGGAGTGGGCACTGAAGCTTTCTTT.

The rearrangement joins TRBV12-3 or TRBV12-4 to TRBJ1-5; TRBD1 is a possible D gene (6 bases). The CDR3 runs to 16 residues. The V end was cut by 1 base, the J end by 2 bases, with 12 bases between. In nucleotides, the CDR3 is TGTGCCAGCAGTTTAGGCCAGGGGTTTGGCAATCAGCCCCAGCATTTT. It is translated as CASSLGQGFGNQPQHF.

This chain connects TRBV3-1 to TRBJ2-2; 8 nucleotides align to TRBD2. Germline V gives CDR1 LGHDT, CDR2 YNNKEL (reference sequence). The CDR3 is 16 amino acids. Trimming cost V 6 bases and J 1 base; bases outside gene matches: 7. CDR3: CASRRIAGKNTGELFF. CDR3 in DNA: TGTGCCAGCAGACGAATAGCGGGAAAGAACACCGGGGAGCTGTTTTTT.

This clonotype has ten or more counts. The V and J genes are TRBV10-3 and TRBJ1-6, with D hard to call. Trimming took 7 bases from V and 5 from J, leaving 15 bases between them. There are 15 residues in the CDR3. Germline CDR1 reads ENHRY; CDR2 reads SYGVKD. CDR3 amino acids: CAITETGADNSPLHF. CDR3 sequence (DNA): TGTGCCATCACCGAAACTGGAGCAGATAATTCACCCCTCCACTTT.

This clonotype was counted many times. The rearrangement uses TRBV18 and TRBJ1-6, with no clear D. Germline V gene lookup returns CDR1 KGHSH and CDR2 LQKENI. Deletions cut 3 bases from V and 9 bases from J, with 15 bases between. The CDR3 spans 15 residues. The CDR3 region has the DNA TGTGCCAGCTCACCGGATCAACGGCCAGGTTCACCCCTCCACTTT. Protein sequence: CASSPDQRPGSPLHF. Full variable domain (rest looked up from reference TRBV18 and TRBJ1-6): NAGVMQNPRHLVRRRGQEARLRCSPMKGHSHVYWYRQLPEEGLKFMVYLQKENIIDESGMPKERFSAEFPKEGPSILRIQQVVRGDSAAYFCASSPDQRPGSPLHFGNGTRLTVT.

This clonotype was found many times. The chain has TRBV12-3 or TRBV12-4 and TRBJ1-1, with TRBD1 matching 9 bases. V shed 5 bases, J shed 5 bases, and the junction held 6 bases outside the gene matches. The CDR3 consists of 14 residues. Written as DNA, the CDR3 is TGTGCCAGCAGTCTAGGGACAGGGAAGACTGAAGCTTTCTTT. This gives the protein CASSLGTGKTEAFF.

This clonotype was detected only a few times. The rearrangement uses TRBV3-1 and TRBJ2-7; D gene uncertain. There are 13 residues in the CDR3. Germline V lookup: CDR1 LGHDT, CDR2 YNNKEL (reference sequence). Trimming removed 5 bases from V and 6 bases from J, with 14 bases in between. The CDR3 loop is CASSTWTRGEQYF. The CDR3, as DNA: TGTGCCAGCAGCACATGGACCCGTGGCGAGCAGTACTTC.

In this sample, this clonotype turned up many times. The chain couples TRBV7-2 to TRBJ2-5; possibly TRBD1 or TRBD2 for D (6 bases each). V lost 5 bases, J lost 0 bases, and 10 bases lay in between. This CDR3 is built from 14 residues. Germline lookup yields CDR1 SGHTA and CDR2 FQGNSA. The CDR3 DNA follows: TGTGCCAGCAGCCTAGGGGGGAACCAAGAGACCCAGTACTTC. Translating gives CASSLGGNQETQYF. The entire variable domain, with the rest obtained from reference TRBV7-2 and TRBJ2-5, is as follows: GAGVSQSPSNKVTEKGKDVELRCDPISGHTALYWYRQSLGQGLEFLIYFQGNSAPDKSGLPSDRFSAERTGGSVSTLTIQRTQQEDSAVYLCASSLGGNQETQYFGPGTRLLVL.

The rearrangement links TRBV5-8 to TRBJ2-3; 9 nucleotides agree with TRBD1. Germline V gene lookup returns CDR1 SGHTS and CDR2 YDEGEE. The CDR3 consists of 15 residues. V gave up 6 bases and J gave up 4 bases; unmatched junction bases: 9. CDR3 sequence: CASNLPGQGSDTQYF. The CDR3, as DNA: TGTGCCAGCAATCTCCCGGGACAGGGCTCAGATACGCAGTATTTT.

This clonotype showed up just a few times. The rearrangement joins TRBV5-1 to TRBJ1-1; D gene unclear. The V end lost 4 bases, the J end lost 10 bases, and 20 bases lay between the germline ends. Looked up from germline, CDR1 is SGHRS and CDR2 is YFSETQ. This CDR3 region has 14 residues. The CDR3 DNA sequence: TGCGCCAGCAGCCCCACTCGGGCGGGTCGGGGAGCTTTCTTT. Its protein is CASSPTRAGRGAFF. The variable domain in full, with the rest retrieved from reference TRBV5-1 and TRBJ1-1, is KAGVTQTPRYLIKTRGQQVTLSCSPISGHRSVSWYQQTPGQGLQFLFEYFSETQRNKGNFPGRFSGRQFSNSRSEMNVSTLELGDSALYLCASSPTRAGRGAFFGQGTRLTVV.

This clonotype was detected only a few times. CDR3 nucleotides: TGTGCCAGTAGTATAAGCGGGAGCGCCGAGCAGTACTTC. As protein: CASSISGSAEQYF. This sequence joins TRBV19 and TRBJ2-7; the match to TRBD2 covers 8 bases. CDR3 size: 13 residues. V shed 2 bases, J shed 6 bases, and the junction held 3 bases outside the gene matches. Per the germline V gene, CDR1 is LNHDA and CDR2 is SQIVND (reference sequence).

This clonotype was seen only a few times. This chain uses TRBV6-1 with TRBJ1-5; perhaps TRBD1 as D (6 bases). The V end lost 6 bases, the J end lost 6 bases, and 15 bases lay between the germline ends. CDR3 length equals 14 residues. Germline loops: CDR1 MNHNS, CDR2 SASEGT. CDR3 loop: CASSLKGGPQPQHF. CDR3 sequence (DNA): TGTGCCAGCAGCCTTAAGGGGGGCCCTCAGCCCCAGCATTTT.

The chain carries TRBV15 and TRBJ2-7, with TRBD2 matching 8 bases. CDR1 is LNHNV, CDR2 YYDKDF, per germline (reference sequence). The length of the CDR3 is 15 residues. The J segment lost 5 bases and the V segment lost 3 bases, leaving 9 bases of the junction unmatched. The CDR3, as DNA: TGTGCCACCAGCAGCCGCGGGGGGCAGGGCCACGAGCAGTACTTC. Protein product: CATSSRGGQGHEQYF.

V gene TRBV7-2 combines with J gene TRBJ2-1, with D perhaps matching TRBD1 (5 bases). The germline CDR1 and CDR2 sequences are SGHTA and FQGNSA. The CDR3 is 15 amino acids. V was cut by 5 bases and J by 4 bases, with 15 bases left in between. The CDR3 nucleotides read TGTGCCAGCAGCCCGCAGGGTGCCCTATACAATGAGCAGTTCTTC. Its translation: CASSPQGALYNEQFF.

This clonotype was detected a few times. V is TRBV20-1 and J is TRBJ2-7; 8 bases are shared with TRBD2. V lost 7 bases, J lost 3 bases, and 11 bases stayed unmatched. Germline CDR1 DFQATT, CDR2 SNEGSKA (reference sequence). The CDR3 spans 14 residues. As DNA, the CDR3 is TGCAGTGTGGCCTCGGGAGGGCCAATCTACGAGCAGTACTTC. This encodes CSVASGGPIYEQYF.

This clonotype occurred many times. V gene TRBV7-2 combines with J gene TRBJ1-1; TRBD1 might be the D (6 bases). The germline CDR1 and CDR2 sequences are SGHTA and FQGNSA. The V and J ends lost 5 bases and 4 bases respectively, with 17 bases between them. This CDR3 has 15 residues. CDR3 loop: CASSPLGGGGTEAFF. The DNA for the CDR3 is TGTGCCAGCAGCCCATTGGGGGGAGGGGGCACTGAAGCTTTCTTT.

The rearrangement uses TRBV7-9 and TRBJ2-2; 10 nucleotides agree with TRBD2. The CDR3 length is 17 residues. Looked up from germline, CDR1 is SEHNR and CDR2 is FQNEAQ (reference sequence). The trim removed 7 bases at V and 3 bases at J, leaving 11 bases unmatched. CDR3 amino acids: CASTGAGGPRDTGELFF. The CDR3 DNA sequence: TGTGCCAGCACGGGAGCGGGAGGGCCACGGGACACCGGGGAGCTGTTTTTT.

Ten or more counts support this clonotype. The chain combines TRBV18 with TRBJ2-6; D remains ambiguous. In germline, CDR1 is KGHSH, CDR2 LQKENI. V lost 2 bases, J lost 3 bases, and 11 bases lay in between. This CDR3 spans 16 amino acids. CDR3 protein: CASSPGSQVGANVLTF. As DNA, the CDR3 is TGTGCCAGCTCACCAGGGTCGCAAGTTGGGGCCAACGTCCTGACTTTC. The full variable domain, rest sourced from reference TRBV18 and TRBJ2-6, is NAGVMQNPRHLVRRRGQEARLRCSPMKGHSHVYWYRQLPEEGLKFMVYLQKENIIDESGMPKERFSAEFPKEGPSILRIQQVVRGDSAAYFCASSPGSQVGANVLTFGAGSRLTVL.

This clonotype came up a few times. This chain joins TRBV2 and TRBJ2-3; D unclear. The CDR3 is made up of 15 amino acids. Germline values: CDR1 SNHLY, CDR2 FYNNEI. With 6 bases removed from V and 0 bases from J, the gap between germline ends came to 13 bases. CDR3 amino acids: CASRGTATSTDTQYF. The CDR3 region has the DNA TGTGCCAGCAGGGGCACAGCTACTAGCACAGATACGCAGTATTTT.

The CDR3 spells CASRFGTGMNTEAFF. The DNA for the CDR3 is TGTGCCAGCAGATTTGGGACAGGCATGAACACTGAAGCTTTCTTT. The chain employs TRBV6-1 and TRBJ1-1, with 8 bases lining up with TRBD1. Germline CDR1 MNHNS, CDR2 SASEGT. Trimming cost V 6 bases and J 0 bases; bases outside gene matches: 6. There are 15 residues in the CDR3.

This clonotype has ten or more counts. CDR3 DNA sequence: TGCGCCAGCAGGCTTATGGAGACTGAAGCTTTCTTT. Translating it yields CASRLMETEAFF. This sequence joins TRBV5-1 and TRBJ1-1; D unclear. This CDR3 comprises 12 residues. Trimming removed 5 bases from V and 5 bases from J, with 10 bases in between. CDR1 is SGHRS, CDR2 YFSETQ, per germline.

DNA for the CDR3: TGTGCCAGCAGCTTGAGATTGGCCACCCCCATAGAAGAGACCCAGTACTTC. This codes for CASSLRLATPIEETQYF. This sequence joins TRBV5-4 and TRBJ2-5, with unresolved D. Trimming shortened V by 1 base and J by 3 bases, and 19 bases separated the two germline ends. The CDR3 length is 17 residues. The V gene's germline CDR1 is SGHNT and CDR2 YYREEE (reference sequence).

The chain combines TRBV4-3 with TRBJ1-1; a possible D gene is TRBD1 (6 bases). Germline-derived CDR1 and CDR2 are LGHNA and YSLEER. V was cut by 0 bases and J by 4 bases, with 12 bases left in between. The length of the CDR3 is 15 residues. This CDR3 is CASSQDRGRVTEAFF. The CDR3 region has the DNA TGCGCCAGCAGCCAAGATCGGGGGCGCGTCACTGAAGCTTTCTTT.

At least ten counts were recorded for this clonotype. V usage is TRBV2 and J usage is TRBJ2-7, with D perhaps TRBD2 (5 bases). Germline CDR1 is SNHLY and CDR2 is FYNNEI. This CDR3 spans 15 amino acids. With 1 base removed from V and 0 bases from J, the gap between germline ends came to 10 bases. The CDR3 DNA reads TGTGCCAGCAGTGAAGAGGCGGGCCCCTCCTACGAGCAGTACTTC. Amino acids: CASSEEAGPSYEQYF.

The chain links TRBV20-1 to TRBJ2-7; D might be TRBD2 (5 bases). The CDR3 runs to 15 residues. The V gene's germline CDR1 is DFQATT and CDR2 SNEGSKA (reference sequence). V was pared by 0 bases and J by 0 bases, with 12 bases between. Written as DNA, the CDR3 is TGCAGTGCTAGAGATCAGCGGTTAGTCTCCTACGAGCAGTACTTC. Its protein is CSARDQRLVSYEQYF.